The clone carrying this T cell receptor beta chain was picked up a small number of times. Its antigen is as yet unknown. The sample belongs to a study of early T cells in non-severe SARS-CoV-2 infection. Study-wide background: The study sequenced bulk RNA from unsorted whole blood, with chains unpaired.

Individual cDNA molecules were tagged with unique molecular identifiers, the study reported. TCRdb independently ran MiXCR on the 5' RACE reads; one entry per CDR3 protein. Here the sample spans some 77,000 distinct CDR3 sequences, less than 15% being singletons. Study-level results: Anti-spike CD8 responses were favored in VDJdb matching, and private and CD4 specificities were missed.

The receptor comes from an adult who was a healthcare worker with PCR-confirmed SARS-CoV-2 infection or an uninfected control (not recorded which). The donor label of this sample is uncertain. Sequences were derived from whole blood, sampled at baseline.

CDR3 DNA sequence: TGTGCCAGCAGTTTACAGGGGATAGGTCCGGCTTTCTTT. Translating it yields CASSLQGIGPAFF. The chain couples TRBV6-1 to TRBJ1-1; 7 nucleotides align to TRBD1. Germline assignment: CDR1 MNHNS and CDR2 SASEGT. The CDR3 has 13 amino acids. The V segment lost 5 bases and the J segment 11 bases; nucleotides outside the gene matches: 11.